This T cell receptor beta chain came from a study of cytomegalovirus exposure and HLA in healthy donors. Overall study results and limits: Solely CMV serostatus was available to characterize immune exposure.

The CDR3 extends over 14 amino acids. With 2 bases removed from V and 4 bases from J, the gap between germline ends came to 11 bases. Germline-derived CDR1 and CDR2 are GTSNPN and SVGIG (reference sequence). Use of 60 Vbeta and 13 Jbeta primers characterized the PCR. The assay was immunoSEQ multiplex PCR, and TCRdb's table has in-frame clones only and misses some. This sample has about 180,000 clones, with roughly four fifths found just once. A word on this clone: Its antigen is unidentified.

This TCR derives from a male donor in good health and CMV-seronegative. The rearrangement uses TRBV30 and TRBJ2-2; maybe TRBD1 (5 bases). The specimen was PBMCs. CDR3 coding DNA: TGTGCCTGGAGTTTTAAAGGGGTCACCGGGGAGCTGTTTTTT. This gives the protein CAWSFKGVTGELFF.